The 19 T cell receptor beta chains presented below share a single source sample, sequenced in a study of T cell repertoires in cytomegalovirus infection. TCRdb used MiXCR to reprocess the reads, holding one entry per CDR3 protein. The repertoire holds fewer than 550,000 distinct CDR3 sequences, with 30% to 40% as singletons. Sequenced material: PBMCs. These receptors originate from a human donor in good health (CMV status not recorded). Some clones in this sample may be carry-over from other donors' samples.

This clonotype showed up many times. The J gene is TRBJ2-3, the V gene TRBV7-8; either TRBD1 or TRBD2 may supply D (5 bases each). The CDR3 has 13 residues. Germline V gene data show CDR1 as SGHVS and CDR2 as FQNEAQ. V was shortened by 5 bases and J by 6 bases, with 12 bases between the two germline ends. The CDR3 loop is CASSDGTLDTQYF. CDR3 DNA sequence: TGTGCCAGCAGCGACGGGACGCTCGATACGCAGTATTTT.

The gene calls are TRBV6-1 and TRBJ2-1, with 9 bases identical to TRBD1. Germline CDR1 MNHNS, CDR2 SASEGT. The junction had 11 bases not matched to a gene; V was cut back by 3 bases and J by 8 bases. The CDR3 totals 16 residues. CDR3 in DNA: TGTGCCAGCAGTGAGTGGGAGGGGACAGGGAGCGATGAGCAGTTCTTC. It yields the protein CASSEWEGTGSDEQFF.

This clonotype was picked up one time. The chain recombines TRBV6-2 or TRBV6-3 with TRBJ1-2; 9 bases line up with TRBD1. CDR3 length equals 21 residues. Trimming took 6 bases from V and 2 from J; bases not matched to a gene: 25. Germline loops: CDR1 MNHEY, CDR2 SVGEGT. CDR3 bases: TGTGCCAGCAGACCGGGACAGGGTGGGAAGCCCAGAAAGACCAACAACTATGGCTACACCTTC. Its protein is CASRPGQGGKPRKTNNYGYTF.

V and J are TRBV20-1 and TRBJ2-1, with TRBD2 identical over 7 bases. This CDR3 is built from 12 residues. Germline V gives CDR1 DFQATT, CDR2 SNEGSKA (reference sequence). The V and J ends lost 0 bases and 10 bases, in that order; junction bases with no gene match: 3. CDR3 sequence (DNA): TGCAGTGCTAGAGACAAAGCGGGAGAGCAGTTCTTC. Translation gives CSARDKAGEQFF.

This sequence joins TRBV20-1 and TRBJ1-1; D gene uncertain. CDR3 size: 15 residues. Germline V gene lookup returns CDR1 DFQATT and CDR2 SNEGSKA (reference sequence). The V end lost 1 base, the J end lost 1 base, and 13 bases lay between the germline ends. CDR3 coding DNA: TGCAGTGCTAGAGGCAGCTTCCTGGGGAACACTGAAGCTTTCTTT. It translates to CSARGSFLGNTEAFF.

Comments on this clonotype: A much larger clone differs by one base, so this may be a read error. V is TRBV7-2 and J is TRBJ1-2; TRBD1 agrees at 8 bases. Germline V gives CDR1 SGHTA, CDR2 FQGNSA. The CDR3 extends over 14 amino acids. V lost 6 bases to trimming and J lost 4 bases; unmatched junction nucleotides: 7. CDR3 in amino acids: CASRFDRGPYGYTF. CDR3 coding DNA: TGTGCCAGCAGATTCGACAGGGGACCCTATGGCTACACCTTC.

This clonotype has only a few counts. The V call is TRBV19, the J call TRBJ1-3; 8 bases line up with TRBD1. After removal of 4 bases from V and 2 bases from J, the junction contained 4 bases not matched to a gene. Germline assignment: CDR1 LNHDA and CDR2 SQIVND (reference sequence). CDR3 size: 15 residues. This CDR3 is CASSKGQGAGNTIYF. In DNA form, the CDR3 reads TGTGCCAGTAGTAAAGGACAGGGCGCTGGAAACACCATATATTTT.

This clonotype occurred a few times. V is TRBV30 and J is TRBJ2-7; D is unclear. The CDR3 runs 10 residues. V was cut by 5 bases and J by 6 bases, with 8 bases left in between. Germline lookup yields CDR1 GTSNPN and CDR2 SVGIG (reference sequence). DNA for the CDR3: TGTGCCTGGGGCAGTTCCGAGCAGTACTTC. Its translation is CAWGSSEQYF.

This clonotype was seen at least ten times. J is TRBJ2-5 and V is TRBV7-2, with D perhaps TRBD2 (5 bases). V was trimmed by 0 bases and J by 3 bases, leaving 8 bases between them. Germline V lookup: CDR1 SGHTA, CDR2 FQGNSA. This CDR3 is 14 amino acids long. In DNA, the CDR3 is TGTGCCAGCAGCTTAGCGAGGCGGGAAGAGACCCAGTACTTC. Protein sequence: CASSLARREETQYF.

This chain joins TRBV20-1 and TRBJ1-6; TRBD1 might be the D (6 bases). Per germline, CDR1 DFQATT and CDR2 SNEGSKA (reference sequence). This CDR3 has 15 residues. The V gene lost 6 bases and the J gene lost 5 bases, with 17 bases spanning the gap. Here the CDR3 DNA reads TGCAGTGCCCCCCTCAGGGGAGTCAATAATTCACCCCTCCACTTT. It is translated as CSAPLRGVNNSPLHF.

This clonotype is a singleton in its sample. The J gene is TRBJ1-2, the V gene TRBV6-5; maybe TRBD1 (5 bases). This CDR3 has 15 amino acids. Germline assignment: CDR1 MNHEY and CDR2 SVGAGI. Deletions cut 7 bases from V and 3 bases from J, with 18 bases between. The CDR3 loop is CASTIAQGDHYGYTF. The CDR3 DNA reads TGTGCCAGCACCATAGCCCAGGGAGACCACTATGGCTACACCTTC.

The V and J genes are TRBV15 and TRBJ2-7; D is ambiguous. The CDR3 covers 14 residues. With 0 bases removed from V and 4 bases from J, the gap between germline ends came to 10 bases. CDR1 and CDR2 (germline): LNHNV, YYDKDF (reference sequence). The CDR3 DNA reads as TGTGCCACCAGCAGAGATAGACTTGGATACGAGCAGTACTTC. It codes for CATSRDRLGYEQYF.

The V and J genes are TRBV6-5 and TRBJ2-1; D is uncertain. Trimming took off 2 bases at V and 3 bases at J, with 11 bases between the two ends. CDR1 is MNHEY and CDR2 is SVGAGI in the germline V gene. The CDR3 covers 15 residues. The CDR3 DNA reads as TGTGCCAGCAGTTACGGGTCCTCCCACTACAATGAGCAGTTCTTC. Translating it yields CASSYGSSHYNEQFF.

The sample holds a few counts of this clonotype. CDR3 DNA sequence: TGTGCCAGCAGCGGTCCGGACGGCTACCATCAGCCCCAGCATTTT. Encoded protein: CASSGPDGYHQPQHF. V is TRBV6-2 or TRBV6-3 and J is TRBJ1-5; D is unresolved. This CDR3 spans 15 amino acids. With 6 bases removed from V and 5 bases from J, the gap between germline ends came to 17 bases. Germline V CDR1 and CDR2: MNHEY, SVGEGT.

The table lists this clonotype with a few counts. This chain connects TRBV4-1 to TRBJ2-1; 7 nucleotides align to TRBD2. The germline V gene has CDR1 MGHRA and CDR2 YSYEKL. Unmatched junction bases numbered 4, after V lost 4 bases and J lost 7 bases. This CDR3 has 13 residues. The CDR3 DNA is TGCGCCAGCAGCCCAACACTAGCGAATGAGCAGTTCTTC. It specifies CASSPTLANEQFF.

This chain links TRBV7-9 with TRBJ2-2; D call uncertain. The germline V gene has CDR1 SEHNR and CDR2 FQNEAQ (reference sequence). V was cut by 5 bases and J by 5 bases, with 18 bases left in between. The CDR3 length is 16 residues. The CDR3 coding sequence is TGTGCCAGCAGCCCAAAGGACGTTAAGTTGACCGGGGAGCTGTTTTTT. Amino acid sequence: CASSPKDVKLTGELFF.

The J gene is TRBJ1-6, the V gene TRBV4-3; maybe TRBD1 (5 bases). V was pared by 3 bases and J by 10 bases, with 13 bases between. Germline lookup yields CDR1 LGHNA and CDR2 YSLEER. The CDR3 length is 14 residues. CDR3 nucleotides: TGCGCCAGCAGCCAGGGGGATGGCCAGTCACCCCTCCACTTT. Its translation: CASSQGDGQSPLHF.

J is TRBJ2-1 and V is TRBV2, with TRBD2 matching 10 bases. The CDR3 is 15 amino acids. Germline V lookup: CDR1 SNHLY, CDR2 FYNNEI. V dropped 10 bases and J dropped 10; count of bases not matched to a gene: 16. DNA of the CDR3: TGTGCCATCGGGGGAATCGGGCTAGCGGGGGCGGAGCAGTTCTTC. As protein: CAIGGIGLAGAEQFF.

This clonotype was counted between two and nine times. V usage is TRBV19 and J usage is TRBJ1-2; weak D call: TRBD1 (5 bases). CDR1 LNHDA and CDR2 SQIVND come from the germline V gene (reference sequence). This CDR3 has 15 amino acids. V was cut by 2 bases and J by 0 bases, with 10 bases left in between. CDR3 sequence: CASSISGTANYGYTF. CDR3 nucleotide sequence: TGTGCCAGTAGTATAAGCGGGACTGCTAACTATGGCTACACCTTC. Full variable domain (rest looked up from reference TRBV19 and TRBJ1-2): DGGITQSPKYLFRKEGQNVTLSCEQNLNHDAMYWYRQDPGQGLRLIYYSQIVNDFQKGDIAEGYSVSREKKESFPLTVTSAQKNPTAFYLCASSISGTANYGYTFGSGTRLTVV.